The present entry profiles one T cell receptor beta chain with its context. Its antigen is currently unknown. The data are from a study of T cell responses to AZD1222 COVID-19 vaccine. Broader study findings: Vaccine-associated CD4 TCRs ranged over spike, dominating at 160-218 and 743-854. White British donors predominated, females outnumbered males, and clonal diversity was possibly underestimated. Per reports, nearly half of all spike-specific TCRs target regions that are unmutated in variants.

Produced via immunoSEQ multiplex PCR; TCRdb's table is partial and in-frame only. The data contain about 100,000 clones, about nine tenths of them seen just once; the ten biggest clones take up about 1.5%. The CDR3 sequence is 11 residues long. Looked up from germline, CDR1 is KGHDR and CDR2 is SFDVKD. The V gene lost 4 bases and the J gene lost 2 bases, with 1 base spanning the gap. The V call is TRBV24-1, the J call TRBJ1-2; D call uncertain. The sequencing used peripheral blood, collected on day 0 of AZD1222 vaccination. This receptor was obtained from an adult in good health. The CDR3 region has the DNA TGTGCCACCAGTGACAACTATGGCTACACCTTC. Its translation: CATSDNYGYTF.